The rows below give T cell receptor beta chains drawn from one sample of a study of blood T cell repertoires in COVID-19. The method was immunoSEQ multiplex PCR; TCRdb's version includes in-frame clones alone and lacks a portion of them. The table lists fewer than 500,000 clones, 87% of them singletons. Source material: PBMCs or T cells enriched from blood (not recorded which). The source of these receptors is a man younger than 40 who had recovered from COVID-19. The CDR3 runs from the conserved cysteine through the conserved F or W. D genes are given only for firm matches. The size entry is marked missing in some rows and otherwise reads once, few, many or a size class.

15 TRBJ2-7 NA NA TRBV5-1 CASSLTGRIVYEQYF TGCGCCAGCAGCTTGACAGGGAGAATAGTCTACGAGCAGTACTTC
13 TRBJ1-5 TRBD1 NA TRBV12-3/TRBV12-4 CASSPRGSQPQHF TGTGCCAGCAGTCCCAGGGGGAGTCAGCCCCAGCATTTT
14 TRBJ2-3 TRBD2 NA TRBV9 CASSGGGGGDTQYF TGTGCCAGCAGCGGCGGCGGGGGGGGAGATACGCAGTATTTT
15 TRBJ1-2 NA NA TRBV27 CASSLSPRSAYGYTF TGTGCCAGCAGTTTATCCCCACGGTCCGCCTATGGCTACACCTTC
15 TRBJ1-6 NA once TRBV6-5 CASSRTGLYNSPLHF TGTGCCAGCAGTCGCACAGGGCTCTATAATTCACCCCTCCACTTT
15 TRBJ1-6 TRBD1 NA TRBV2 CASSEETGRSSPLHF TGTGCCAGCAGTGAAGAGACAGGGCGATCGTCACCCCTCCACTTT
16 TRBJ2-1 TRBD2 NA TRBV4-1 CASSQSGLAGQNEQFF TGCGCCAGCAGCCAATCGGGACTAGCGGGGCAAAATGAGCAGTTCTTC
12 TRBJ1-1 TRBD1 NA TRBV2 CASTIDRVGAFF TGTGCCAGCACGATAGACAGGGTCGGAGCTTTCTTT
17 TRBJ1-4 TRBD1 NA TRBV2 CASLRDRGHATNEKLFF TGTGCCAGCCTCCGGGACAGGGGCCATGCAACTAATGAAAAACTGTTTTTT
11 TRBJ1-2 NA once TRBV7-8 CASSTGQSYTF TGTGCCAGCAGCACAGGACAGTCCTACACCTTC
15 TRBJ1-4 TRBD1 NA TRBV28 CASSERQGRGEKLFF TGTGCCAGCAGTGAGCGACAGGGTAGGGGTGAAAAACTGTTTTTT